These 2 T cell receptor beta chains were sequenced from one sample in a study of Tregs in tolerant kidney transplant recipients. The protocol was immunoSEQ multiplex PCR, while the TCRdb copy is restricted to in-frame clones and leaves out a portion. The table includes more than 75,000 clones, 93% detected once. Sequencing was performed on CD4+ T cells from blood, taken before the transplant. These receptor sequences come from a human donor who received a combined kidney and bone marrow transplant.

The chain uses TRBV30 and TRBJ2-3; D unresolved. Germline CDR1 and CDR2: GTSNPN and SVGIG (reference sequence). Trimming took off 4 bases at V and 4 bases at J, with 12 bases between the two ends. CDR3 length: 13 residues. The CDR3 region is CAWKAGAADTQYF. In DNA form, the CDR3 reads TGTGCCTGGAAGGCAGGTGCAGCAGATACGCAGTATTTT.

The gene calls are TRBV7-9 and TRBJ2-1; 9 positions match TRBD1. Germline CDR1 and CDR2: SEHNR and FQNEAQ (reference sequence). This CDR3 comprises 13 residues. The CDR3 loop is CAARTGEYNEQFF. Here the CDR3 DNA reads TGTGCTGCGAGGACAGGGGAATACAATGAGCAGTTCTTC. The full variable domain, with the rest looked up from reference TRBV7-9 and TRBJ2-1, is DTGVSQNPRHKITKRGQNVTFRCDPISEHNRLYWYRQTLGQGPEFLTYFQNEAQLEKSRLLSDRFSAERPKGSFSTLEIQRTEQGDSAMYLCAARTGEYNEQFFGPGTRLTVL.